The 23 T cell receptor beta chains presented below share a single source sample, sequenced in a study of blood T cell repertoires in COVID-19. This table comes from immunoSEQ multiplex PCR, and its TCRdb copy is limited to in-frame clones, with some not included. This sample yields just over 300,000 clones, of which just under 90% are seen a single time; about 1.7% belongs to the top ten. Sequenced input: peripheral blood. Source of these receptors: a young woman with COVID-19, enrolled during active disease.

V gene TRBV10-2 combines with J gene TRBJ2-3, with D unclear. V lost 0 bases to trimming and J lost 1 base, with 5 bases between them. Germline CDR1 and CDR2: WSHSY and SAAADI. The CDR3 runs to 14 residues. CDR3 protein: CASSESTGTDTQYF. CDR3 in DNA: TGCGCCAGCAGTGAGTCAACTGGCACAGATACGCAGTATTTT.

This clone occurred once. The chain is built from TRBV5-1 and TRBJ1-4; tentative D call: TRBD1 (5 bases). V was shortened by 0 bases and J by 5 bases, with 8 bases between the two germline ends. Looked up from germline, CDR1 is SGHRS and CDR2 is YFSETQ. The CDR3 has 14 amino acids. CDR3 bases: TGCGCCAGCAGCTTGGAGACAGCGAATGAAAAACTGTTTTTT. The encoded protein is CASSLETANEKLFF.

The genes are TRBV3-1 (or the pseudogene TRBV3-2) and TRBJ1-1, with a weak D call TRBD1 (5 bases). CDR3 size: 11 residues. V lost 6 bases, J lost 6 bases, and 8 bases lay in between. CDR1 is LGHDT, CDR2 YNNKEL, per germline (reference sequence). CDR3 nucleotide sequence: TGTGCCAGCAGGGGGGGGGCTGAAGCTTTCTTT. Translation gives CASRGGAEAFF.

V gene TRBV5-6 combines with J gene TRBJ1-4, with 10 positions matching TRBD1. Losses at the gene ends were 4 bases for V and 3 bases for J; bases not matched to a gene: 9. This CDR3 is built from 17 residues. The germline V gene has CDR1 SGHDT and CDR2 YYEEEE. CDR3 in amino acids: CASSLDRGRGANEKLFF. CDR3 sequence (DNA): TGTGCCAGCAGCCTCGACAGGGGGCGCGGTGCTAATGAAAAACTGTTTTTT.

V gene TRBV13 combines with J gene TRBJ2-7, with TRBD1 matching over 11 bases. The J segment lost 2 bases and the V segment lost 5 bases, leaving 5 bases of the junction unmatched. Germline V gene lookup returns CDR1 PRHDT and CDR2 FYEKMQ (reference sequence). The CDR3 is 15 residues long. The CDR3 DNA reads as TGTGCCAGCAGCCTTCGGACAGGGGGCACCTACGAGCAGTACTTC. It yields the protein CASSLRTGGTYEQYF.

The rearrangement joins TRBV27 to TRBJ2-2; 7 bases agree with TRBD1. The CDR3 loop spans 19 amino acids. V lost 3 bases, J lost 4 bases, and 17 bases stayed unmatched. Germline V gene data show CDR1 as MNHEY and CDR2 as SMNVEV (reference sequence). The DNA for the CDR3 is TGTGCCAGCAGTTTCCGGGCCACAGGTTACAGGGGTCTCACCGGGGAGCTGTTTTTT. It codes for CASSFRATGYRGLTGELFF.

V gene TRBV7-2 combines with J gene TRBJ1-1, with D hard to call. CDR1 is SGHTA and CDR2 is FQGNSA in the germline V gene. This CDR3 is 13 amino acids long. V lost 4 bases to trimming and J lost 10 bases, with 16 bases between them. This CDR3 reads CASSSPPGGRAFF. The CDR3 DNA follows: TGTGCCAGCAGCTCTCCCCCCGGAGGTCGAGCTTTCTTT. The variable domain in full, completed from reference TRBV7-2 and TRBJ1-1, reads GAGVSQSPSNKVTEKGKDVELRCDPISGHTALYWYRQSLGQGLEFLIYFQGNSAPDKSGLPSDRFSAERTGGSVSTLTIQRTQQEDSAVYLCASSSPPGGRAFFGQGTRLTVV.

This chain uses TRBV7-9 with TRBJ1-1, with D possibly TRBD1 on 6 matching bases. The V end lost 2 bases, the J end lost 4 bases, and 8 bases lay between the germline ends. The germline gives CDR1 SEHNR, CDR2 FQNEAQ (reference sequence). The CDR3 covers 13 residues. CDR3 bases: TGTGCCAGCAGCTTACAGGGGCGCACTGAAGCTTTCTTT. Its translation is CASSLQGRTEAFF.

This chain links TRBV11-2 with TRBJ2-3; D not resolved. Germline V gene sequence: CDR1 SGHAT, CDR2 FQNNGV. The CDR3 spans 16 residues. Trimming removed 0 bases at V and 0 bases at J, with 10 bases between. CDR3 nucleotide sequence: TGTGCCAGCAGCTTAGATTTTGTCCAAAGCACAGATACGCAGTATTTT. Its protein is CASSLDFVQSTDTQYF.

The chain combines TRBV11-2 with TRBJ2-3; 10 bases agree with TRBD2. Trimming cost V 2 bases and J 0 bases; bases outside gene matches: 8. The CDR3 runs 18 residues. Germline V gene data show CDR1 as SGHAT and CDR2 as FQNNGV. In DNA, the CDR3 is TGTGCCAGCAGCTTAACTGCTAGCGGGGGAACTAGCACAGATACGCAGTATTTT. It specifies CASSLTASGGTSTDTQYF.

J is TRBJ1-1 and V is TRBV6-1; D is undetermined. The CDR3 runs 15 residues. CDR1 is MNHNS, CDR2 SASEGT, per germline. Trimming took 2 bases from V and 5 from J, leaving 15 bases between them. The CDR3 region has the DNA TGTGCCAGCAGTGAACTGGTTGAGGGATCGACTGAAGCTTTCTTT. Translating it yields CASSELVEGSTEAFF.

Turning to this clone: Other DNA sequences of this sample code for an identical CDR3. The chain combines TRBV9 with TRBJ2-3; possible D gene TRBD2, 5 bases. With 0 bases removed from V and 2 bases from J, the gap between germline ends came to 7 bases. The CDR3 spans 14 residues. CDR1 is SGDLS, CDR2 YYNGEE, per germline. Here the CDR3 DNA reads TGTGCCAGCAGCGTAGGGCTAGCCACAGATACGCAGTATTTT. Its protein product is CASSVGLATDTQYF.

This chain connects TRBV6-2 or TRBV6-3 to TRBJ2-2; D perhaps matches TRBD1 (6 bases). Germline V gene sequence: CDR1 MNHEY, CDR2 SVGEGT. The V end was cut by 3 bases, the J end by 0 bases, with 8 bases between. The CDR3 extends over 15 amino acids. The CDR3 bases are TGTGCCAGCAGTTATGGACAGACGAACACCGGGGAGCTGTTTTTT. Its translation: CASSYGQTNTGELFF.

The chain employs TRBV6-9 and TRBJ1-4, with TRBD1 matching over 8 bases. Looked up from germline, CDR1 is MNHGY and CDR2 is SVAAGI. V lost 4 bases to trimming and J lost 4 bases; unmatched junction nucleotides: 2. The CDR3 length is 14 residues. Written as DNA, the CDR3 is TGTGCCAGCAGTTCCGACAGGGGTAATGAAAAACTGTTTTTT. This translates into CASSSDRGNEKLFF.

This chain joins TRBV28 and TRBJ2-1; 9 bases line up with TRBD1. There are 14 residues in the CDR3. Germline V gives CDR1 MDHEN, CDR2 SYDVKM. V shed 5 bases, J shed 7 bases, and the junction held 6 bases outside the gene matches. DNA for the CDR3: TGTGCCAGCAGTCCACGGGACAGGGAGAATGAGCAGTTCTTC. Residues: CASSPRDRENEQFF.

The chain employs TRBV6-5 and TRBJ1-6, with D possibly matching TRBD1 (6 bases). V was pared by 6 bases and J by 7 bases, with 16 bases between. Looked up from germline, CDR1 is MNHEY and CDR2 is SVGAGI. This CDR3 spans 15 amino acids. In DNA, the CDR3 is TGTGCCAGCAGACCGGGGGGGGCGAAGAATTCACCCCTCCACTTT. Its translation is CASRPGGAKNSPLHF.

The chain combines TRBV11-2 with TRBJ1-4; D remains unclear. The ends were cut back, 1 base at V and 7 bases at J, with 13 bases in the middle. Germline-derived CDR1 and CDR2 are SGHAT and FQNNGV. The CDR3 runs 15 residues. CDR3 protein: CASSLGSRFGEKLFF. CDR3 bases: TGTGCCAGCAGCTTAGGTTCCCGGTTCGGTGAAAAACTGTTTTTT.

The J gene is TRBJ2-5, the V gene TRBV5-8; tentatively, D is TRBD1 (5 bases). The CDR3 totals 16 residues. V was cut by 0 bases and J by 1 base, with 13 bases left in between. Germline V lookup: CDR1 SGHTS, CDR2 YDEGEE. In DNA form, the CDR3 reads TGTGCCAGCAGCTTGGGGTTACAGGATTCCCAAGAGACCCAGTACTTC. Translating gives CASSLGLQDSQETQYF.

The chain links TRBV27 to TRBJ1-6; D remains ambiguous. This CDR3 is 15 amino acids long. V lost 7 bases to trimming and J lost 0 bases, with 10 bases between them. Germline CDR1 and CDR2: MNHEY and SMNVEV (reference sequence). The CDR3 region is CASKIGSSYNSPLHF. DNA for the CDR3: TGTGCCAGCAAGATTGGGAGCTCCTATAATTCACCCCTCCACTTT.

This clone was detected only once. This rearrangement joins TRBV7-2 to TRBJ1-2; 8 bases fit TRBD1. CDR3 length: 15 residues. The ends lost 4 bases at V and 5 bases at J; junction bases unmatched: 9. Germline V CDR1 and CDR2: SGHTA, FQGNSA. CDR3 nucleotides: TGTGCCAGCAGCTCGCCTACAGGGGGTACATATGGCTACACCTTC. This encodes CASSSPTGGTYGYTF.

The rearrangement links TRBV7-6 to TRBJ1-6, with 7 positions matching TRBD1. The CDR3 is 13 residues long. CDR1 SGHVS and CDR2 FNYEAQ come from the germline V gene. V trimming: 2 bases; J trimming: 10 bases; junction bases outside the gene matches: 2. The CDR3 nucleotides are TGTGCCAGCAGCTTAACAGGGGTCTCACCCCTCCACTTT. It encodes CASSLTGVSPLHF.

This clone was recorded only once. This chain connects TRBV27 to TRBJ2-1; TRBD1 aligns across 8 bases. The J segment lost 2 bases and the V segment lost 3 bases, leaving 3 bases of the junction unmatched. The CDR3 totals 15 residues. Germline V gives CDR1 MNHEY, CDR2 SMNVEV (reference sequence). The CDR3 DNA reads as TGTGCCAGCAGTTTGGAGGGACAGGCCTACAATGAGCAGTTCTTC. As protein: CASSLEGQAYNEQFF.

This rearrangement joins TRBV3-1 (or the pseudogene TRBV3-2) to TRBJ1-1, with D maybe TRBD1 (6 bases). The CDR3 length is 16 residues. The V and J ends lost 4 bases and 2 bases respectively, with 17 bases between them. The germline V gene encodes CDR1 LGHDT and CDR2 YNNKEL (reference sequence). This CDR3 reads CASSPSRDKRNTEAFF. CDR3 DNA sequence: TGTGCCAGCAGCCCCTCTAGGGACAAGCGAAACACTGAAGCTTTCTTT.